This T cell receptor (beta chain) was sequenced during a study of OX40 agonist ivuxolimab in advanced cancers. Study-wide background: Clinicians treated patients with ivuxolimab, an agonistic anti-OX40 (CD134) antibody. Patients with hepatocellular carcinoma, melanoma, renal cell or head and neck cancer made up the dose-escalation patients. Having had anti-PD-1, anti-PD-L1 or anti-CTLA-4 therapy before was allowed, and roughly 39% had some. Study-wide results and limits: At 0.1 to 3.0 mg/kg, CD4+ and CD8+ blood T cells expanded clonally by week 6.

About this clone: Its antigen is not identified.

This CDR3 has 15 residues. V lost 4 bases, J lost 8 bases, and 15 bases lay in between. Germline CDR1 is MDHEN and CDR2 is SYDVKM. The method was immunoSEQ multiplex PCR; TCRdb's version includes in-frame clones alone and lacks a portion of them. The table lists tens of thousands of clones, 60% to 80% of them singletons. This chain joins TRBV28 and TRBJ1-6; weak D call: TRBD1 (5 bases). The material was CD4+ or CD8+ T cells sorted from blood, obtained in a trial of the OX40 agonist ivuxolimab. The clonotype originates from an adult with an advanced solid tumor such as melanoma, head and neck, liver or kidney cancer. Here the CDR3 reads CASSSDRGVYSPLHF. The CDR3 region has the DNA TGTGCCAGCAGTTCGGACCGAGGGGTTTATTCACCCCTCCACTTT.